The TCR beta chain described here comes from a study of PD-L1 blockade in urothelial cancer. Looking at the study overall: Treatment start was followed by blood analysis at 3 weeks (second dose) and again at 6 weeks. Blood-derived samples held a median roughly 140,000 T cells.

The germline gives CDR1 SGDLS, CDR2 YYNGEE. There are 18 residues in the CDR3. V was shortened by 0 bases and J by 1 base, with 14 bases between the two germline ends. The sample holds one count of this clone. Sequencing was performed with immunoSEQ multiplex PCR; in TCRdb, only in-frame clones are kept and a portion is missing. In the table there are approximately 100,000 clones, roughly 90% of which are singletons. This sample's time point: pretreatment peripheral blood. Each patient contributed between 1 and 8 total time points of blood mononuclear cells, pretreatment and during treatment. This clonotype originated in an elderly woman with urothelial cancer. The chain has TRBV9 and TRBJ2-6; no clear D. The sequencing here drew on PBMCs, taken around atezolizumab (anti-PD-L1) treatment. CDR3 in amino acids: CASSVAPRSLSGANVLTF. In DNA form, the CDR3 reads TGTGCCAGCAGCGTAGCGCCACGTAGTTTATCTGGGGCCAACGTCCTGACTTTC.